The source of this TCR beta chain is a study of blood T cell repertoires in COVID-19. Overall study: Samples of COVID-19 (acute and convalescent) were obtained from the United States, Italy and Spain.

The V end lost 0 bases, the J end lost 3 bases, and 17 bases lay between the germline ends. This CDR3 has 18 residues. Generated by immunoSEQ multiplex PCR, the TCRdb table keeps only in-frame clones and is missing some. The data show 150,000 to 200,000 clones, more than 75% seen once. This receptor was identified in a woman aged 70-85 years with acute or convalescent COVID-19. The sequencing sample was made of peripheral blood. The rearrangement joins TRBV23-1 to TRBJ2-2; TRBD2 might be the D (6 bases). TRBV23-1 is an open reading frame, and its role is uncertain. The CDR3, as DNA: TGCGCCAGCAGTCAATCGGGGGACCCCATAGCGGACACCGGGGAGCTGTTTTTT. It encodes CASSQSGDPIADTGELFF.